The clone carrying this T cell receptor beta chain has only a few counts. This entry comes from a study of T and B cells in COVID-19 patients. BIOMED2 TRB-A/B primer pools were used in multiplex TRB PCR. TCRdb reprocessed the multiplex PCR reads with MiXCR, giving one entry per CDR3 protein. Of around 19,000 distinct CDR3 sequences in the sample, around a third are singletons; the top ten hold approximately 15%. Germline CDR1 is SGHRS and CDR2 is YFSETQ. This CDR3 has 15 amino acids. Between the trimmed V and J ends, which lost 0 bases and 4 bases, there was a span of 13 bases. TRB was amplified from roughly 250-500 ng of blood genomic DNA.

Sequenced input: blood. The gene calls are TRBV5-1 and TRBJ2-5, with D perhaps matching TRBD1 or TRBD2 (6 bases each). This clonotype was sampled from a human donor with active COVID-19. The CDR3 sequence is CASSLGGAAVETQYF. CDR3 bases: TGCGCCAGCAGCTTGGGGGGGGCGGCCGTAGAGACCCAGTACTTC.